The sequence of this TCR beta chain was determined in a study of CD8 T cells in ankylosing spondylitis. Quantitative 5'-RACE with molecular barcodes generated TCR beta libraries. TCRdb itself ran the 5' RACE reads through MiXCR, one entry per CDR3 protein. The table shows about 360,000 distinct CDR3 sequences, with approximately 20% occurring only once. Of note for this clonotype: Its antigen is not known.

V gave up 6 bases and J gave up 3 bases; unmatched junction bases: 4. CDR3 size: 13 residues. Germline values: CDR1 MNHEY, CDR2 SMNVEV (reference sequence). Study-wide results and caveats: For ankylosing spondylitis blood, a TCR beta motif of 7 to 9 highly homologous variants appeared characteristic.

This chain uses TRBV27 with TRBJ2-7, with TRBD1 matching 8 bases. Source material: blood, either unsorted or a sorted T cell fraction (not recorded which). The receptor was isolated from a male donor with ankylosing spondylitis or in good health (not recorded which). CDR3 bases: TGTGCCAGCAGGGTGACAGGGGACTACGAGCAGTACTTC. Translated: CASRVTGDYEQYF.